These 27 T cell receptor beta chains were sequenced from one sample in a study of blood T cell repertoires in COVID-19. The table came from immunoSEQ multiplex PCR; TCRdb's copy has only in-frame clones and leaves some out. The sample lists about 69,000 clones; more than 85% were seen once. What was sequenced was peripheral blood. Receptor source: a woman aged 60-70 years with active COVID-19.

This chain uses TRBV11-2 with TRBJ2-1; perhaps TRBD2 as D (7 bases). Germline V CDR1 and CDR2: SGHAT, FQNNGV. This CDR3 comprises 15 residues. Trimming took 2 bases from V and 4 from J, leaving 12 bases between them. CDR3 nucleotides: TGTGCCAGCAGCTTAAGGGAGGGGGGTTACAATGAGCAGTTCTTC. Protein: CASSLREGGYNEQFF.

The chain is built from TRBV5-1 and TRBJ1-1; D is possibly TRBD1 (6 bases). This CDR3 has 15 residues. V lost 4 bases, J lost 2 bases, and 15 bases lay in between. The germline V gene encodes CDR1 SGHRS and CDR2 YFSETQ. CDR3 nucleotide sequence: TGCGCCAGCAGCGACCCGGGACACATAAACACTGAAGCTTTCTTT. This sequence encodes CASSDPGHINTEAFF.

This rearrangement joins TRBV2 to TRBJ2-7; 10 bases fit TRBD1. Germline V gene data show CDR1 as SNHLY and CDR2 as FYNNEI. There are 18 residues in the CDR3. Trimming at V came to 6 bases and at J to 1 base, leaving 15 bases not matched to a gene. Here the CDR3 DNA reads TGTGCCAGCAGGGGCTCCCGGGACAGGGGATCATTTTCCTACGAGCAGTACTTC. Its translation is CASRGSRDRGSFSYEQYF.

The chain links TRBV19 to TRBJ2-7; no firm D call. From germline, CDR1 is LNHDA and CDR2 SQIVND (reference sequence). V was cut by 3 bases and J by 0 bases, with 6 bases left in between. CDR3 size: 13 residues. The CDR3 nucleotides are TGTGCCAGTAGTATTCAGGTCTCCTACGAGCAGTACTTC. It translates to CASSIQVSYEQYF.

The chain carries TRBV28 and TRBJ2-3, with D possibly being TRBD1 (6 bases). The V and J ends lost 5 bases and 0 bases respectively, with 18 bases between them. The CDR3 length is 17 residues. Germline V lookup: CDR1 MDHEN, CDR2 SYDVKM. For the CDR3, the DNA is TGTGCCAGCAGTACACACAGGGCCCTACTTAGCACAGATACGCAGTATTTT. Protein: CASSTHRALLSTDTQYF.

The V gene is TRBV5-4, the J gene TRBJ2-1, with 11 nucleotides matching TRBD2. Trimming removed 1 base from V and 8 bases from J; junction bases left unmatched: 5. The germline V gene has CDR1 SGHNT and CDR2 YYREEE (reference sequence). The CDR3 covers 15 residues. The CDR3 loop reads CASSLMTSGVDEQFF. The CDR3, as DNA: TGTGCCAGCAGCTTGATGACTAGCGGGGTCGATGAGCAGTTCTTC.

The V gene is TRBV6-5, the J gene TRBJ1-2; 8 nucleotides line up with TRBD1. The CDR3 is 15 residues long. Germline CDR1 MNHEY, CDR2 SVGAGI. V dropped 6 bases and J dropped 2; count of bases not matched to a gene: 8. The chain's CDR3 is CASRSGTGSNYGYTF. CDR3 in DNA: TGTGCCAGCAGATCGGGGACAGGTAGCAACTATGGCTACACCTTC.

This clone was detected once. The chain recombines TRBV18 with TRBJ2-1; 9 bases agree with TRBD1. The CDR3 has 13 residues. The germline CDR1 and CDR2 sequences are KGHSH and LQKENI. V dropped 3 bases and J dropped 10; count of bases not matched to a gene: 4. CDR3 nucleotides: TGTGCCAGCTCACCGAGGACAGGGGACGAGCAGTTCTTC. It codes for CASSPRTGDEQFF.

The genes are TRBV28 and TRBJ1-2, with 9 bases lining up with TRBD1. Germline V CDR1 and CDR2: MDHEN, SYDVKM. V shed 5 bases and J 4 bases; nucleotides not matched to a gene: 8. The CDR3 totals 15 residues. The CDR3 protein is CASSQGTGSLYGYTF. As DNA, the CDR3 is TGTGCCAGCAGTCAAGGGACAGGGAGCCTCTATGGCTACACCTTC.

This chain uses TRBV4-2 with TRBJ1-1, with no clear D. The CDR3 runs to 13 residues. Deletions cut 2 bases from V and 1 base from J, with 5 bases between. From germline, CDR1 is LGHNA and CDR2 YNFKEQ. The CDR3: CASSQQANTEAFF. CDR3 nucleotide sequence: TGTGCCAGCAGCCAACAAGCGAACACTGAAGCTTTCTTT.

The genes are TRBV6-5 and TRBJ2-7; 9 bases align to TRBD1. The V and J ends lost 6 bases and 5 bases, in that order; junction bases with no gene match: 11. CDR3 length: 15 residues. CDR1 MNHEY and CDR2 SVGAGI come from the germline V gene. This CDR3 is CASRYAGTGSDEQYF. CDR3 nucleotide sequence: TGTGCCAGCAGATACGCCGGGACAGGGTCCGACGAGCAGTACTTC.

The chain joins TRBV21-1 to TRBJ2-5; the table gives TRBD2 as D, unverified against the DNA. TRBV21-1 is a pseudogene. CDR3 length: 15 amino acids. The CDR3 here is CASSKGGTNQETQYF. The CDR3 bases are TGTGCCAGCAGCAAAGGGGGGACTAACCAAGAGACCCAGTACTTC.

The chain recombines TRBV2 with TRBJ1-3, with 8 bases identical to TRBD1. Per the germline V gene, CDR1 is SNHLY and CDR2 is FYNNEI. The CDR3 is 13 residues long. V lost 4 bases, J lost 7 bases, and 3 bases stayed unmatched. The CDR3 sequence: CASSGDRTNTIYF. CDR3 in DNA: TGTGCCAGCAGTGGGGACAGGACGAACACCATATATTTT.

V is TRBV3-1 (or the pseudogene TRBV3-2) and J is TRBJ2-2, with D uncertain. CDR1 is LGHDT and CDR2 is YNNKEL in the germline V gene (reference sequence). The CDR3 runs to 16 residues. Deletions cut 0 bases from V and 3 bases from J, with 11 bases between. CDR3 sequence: CASSQDRYLDTGELFF. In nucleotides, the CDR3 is TGTGCCAGCAGCCAAGATCGGTATTTGGACACCGGGGAGCTGTTTTTT.

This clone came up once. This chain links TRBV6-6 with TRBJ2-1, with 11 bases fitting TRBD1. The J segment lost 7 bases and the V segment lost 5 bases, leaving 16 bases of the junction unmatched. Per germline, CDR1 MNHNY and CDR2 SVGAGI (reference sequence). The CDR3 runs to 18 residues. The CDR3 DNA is TGTGCCAGCAGTCCATCCCATCACCTGGGACAGGGGGGTAATGAGCAGTTCTTC. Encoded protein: CASSPSHHLGQGGNEQFF.

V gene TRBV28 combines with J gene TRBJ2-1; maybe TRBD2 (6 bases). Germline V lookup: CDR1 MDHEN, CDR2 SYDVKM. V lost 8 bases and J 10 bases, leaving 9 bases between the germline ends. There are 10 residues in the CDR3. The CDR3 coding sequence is TGTGCCAGCGCGGGGATGGAGCAGTTCTTC. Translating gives CASAGMEQFF.

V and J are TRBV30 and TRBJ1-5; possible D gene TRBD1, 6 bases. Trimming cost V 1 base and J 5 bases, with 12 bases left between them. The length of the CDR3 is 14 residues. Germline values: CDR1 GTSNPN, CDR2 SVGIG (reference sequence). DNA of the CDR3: TGTGCCTGGAGTGAAGGACAGAATTATCAGCCCCAGCATTTT. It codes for CAWSEGQNYQPQHF. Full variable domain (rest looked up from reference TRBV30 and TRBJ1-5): SQTIHQWPATLVQPVGSPLSLECTVEGTSNPNLYWYRQAAGRGLQLLFYSVGIGQISSEVPQNLSASRPQDRQFILSSKKLLLSDSGFYLCAWSEGQNYQPQHFGDGTRLSIL.

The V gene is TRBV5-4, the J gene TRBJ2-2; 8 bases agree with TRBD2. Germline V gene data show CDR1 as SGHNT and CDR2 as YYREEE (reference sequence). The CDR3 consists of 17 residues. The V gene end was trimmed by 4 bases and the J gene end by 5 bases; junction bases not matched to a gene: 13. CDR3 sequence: CASSRGGQRRETGELFF. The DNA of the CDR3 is TGTGCCAGCAGCCGGGGGGGGCAGCGGAGGGAAACCGGGGAGCTGTTTTTT.

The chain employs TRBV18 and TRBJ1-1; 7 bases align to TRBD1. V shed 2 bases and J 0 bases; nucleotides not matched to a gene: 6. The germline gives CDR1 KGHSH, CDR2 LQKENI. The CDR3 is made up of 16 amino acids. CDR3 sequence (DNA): TGTGCCAGCTCACCAAGACAGGGCGACATGAACACTGAAGCTTTCTTT. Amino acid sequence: CASSPRQGDMNTEAFF.

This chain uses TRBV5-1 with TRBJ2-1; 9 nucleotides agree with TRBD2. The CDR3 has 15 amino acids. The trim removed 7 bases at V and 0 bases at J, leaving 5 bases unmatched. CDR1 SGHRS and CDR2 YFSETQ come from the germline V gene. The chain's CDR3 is CASGSGSASYNEQFF. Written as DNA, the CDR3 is TGCGCCAGCGGTAGCGGGAGTGCCTCCTACAATGAGCAGTTCTTC.

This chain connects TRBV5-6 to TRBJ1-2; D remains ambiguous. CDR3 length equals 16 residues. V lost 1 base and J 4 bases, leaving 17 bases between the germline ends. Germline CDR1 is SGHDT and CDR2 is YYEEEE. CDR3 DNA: TGTGCCAGCAGCTTGTGGGGTGAAGCGGCAATCTATGGCTACACCTTC. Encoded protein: CASSLWGEAAIYGYTF.

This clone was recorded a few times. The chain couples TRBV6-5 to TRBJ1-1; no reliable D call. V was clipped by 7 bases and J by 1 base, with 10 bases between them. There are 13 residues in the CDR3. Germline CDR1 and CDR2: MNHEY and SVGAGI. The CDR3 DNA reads TGTGCCAGCATAGGACTCGGGAACACTGAAGCTTTCTTT. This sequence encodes CASIGLGNTEAFF.

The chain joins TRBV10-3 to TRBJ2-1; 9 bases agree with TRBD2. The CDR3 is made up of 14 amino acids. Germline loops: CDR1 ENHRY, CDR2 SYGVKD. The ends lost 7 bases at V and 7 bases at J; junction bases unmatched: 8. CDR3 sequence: CAIKLAGAGNEQFF. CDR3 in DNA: TGTGCCATCAAGTTAGCGGGAGCGGGAAATGAGCAGTTCTTC.

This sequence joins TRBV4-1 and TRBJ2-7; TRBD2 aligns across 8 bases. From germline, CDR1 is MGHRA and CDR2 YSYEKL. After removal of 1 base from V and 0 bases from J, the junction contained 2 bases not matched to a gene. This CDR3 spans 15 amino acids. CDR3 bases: TGCGCCAGCAGCCAAGGCGGGGGGAGCTCCTACGAGCAGTACTTC. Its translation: CASSQGGGSSYEQYF.

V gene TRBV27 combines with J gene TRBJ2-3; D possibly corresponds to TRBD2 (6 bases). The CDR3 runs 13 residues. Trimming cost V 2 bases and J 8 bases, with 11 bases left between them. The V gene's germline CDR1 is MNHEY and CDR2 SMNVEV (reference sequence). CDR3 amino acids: CASSLDFGGTQYF. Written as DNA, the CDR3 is TGTGCCAGCAGTTTAGATTTCGGGGGTACGCAGTATTTT.

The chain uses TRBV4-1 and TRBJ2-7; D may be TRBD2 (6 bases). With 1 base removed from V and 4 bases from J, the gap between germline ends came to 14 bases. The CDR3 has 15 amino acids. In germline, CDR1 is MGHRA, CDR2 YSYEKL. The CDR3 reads CASSQGPGTQYEQYF. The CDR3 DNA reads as TGCGCCAGCAGCCAAGGTCCAGGGACTCAGTACGAGCAGTACTTC.

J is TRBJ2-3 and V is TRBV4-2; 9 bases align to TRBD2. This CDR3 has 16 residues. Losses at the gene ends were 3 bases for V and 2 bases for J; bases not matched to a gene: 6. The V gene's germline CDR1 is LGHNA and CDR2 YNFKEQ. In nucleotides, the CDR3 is TGTGCCAGCAGCCAGGCCGGGACTAGCCTCACAGATACGCAGTATTTT. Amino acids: CASSQAGTSLTDTQYF.